Listed here are 30 T cell receptor beta chains from one sample, sequenced in a study of T cell responses to AZD1222 COVID-19 vaccine. Here immunoSEQ multiplex PCR was the method, and the copy in TCRdb shows in-frame clones only, minus some. The sample records 55,000 to 85,000 clones, around 84% being singletons. The specimen was peripheral blood, collected on day 0 of AZD1222 vaccination. The receptors originated from an adult in good health.

The chain has TRBV7-9 and TRBJ2-1; D is unresolved. V was pared by 3 bases and J by 0 bases, with 12 bases between. Germline V gene data show CDR1 as SEHNR and CDR2 as FQNEAQ (reference sequence). The CDR3 extends over 16 amino acids. The CDR3: CASSFVAGSSYNEQFF. The CDR3 DNA is TGTGCCAGCAGCTTCGTAGCCGGAAGCTCCTACAATGAGCAGTTCTTC.

The chain couples TRBV28 to TRBJ1-6, with D possibly TRBD1 on 6 matching bases. This CDR3 has 14 amino acids. V lost 10 bases and J 6 bases, leaving 16 bases between the germline ends. Looked up from germline, CDR1 is MDHEN and CDR2 is SYDVKM. CDR3 nucleotides: TGTGCCAATAACCGGGACATCAGTAATTCACCCCTCCACTTT. Translation gives CANNRDISNSPLHF.

V usage is TRBV5-4 and J usage is TRBJ2-5, with D perhaps matching TRBD2 (6 bases). V lost 0 bases to trimming and J lost 2 bases, with 14 bases between them. From germline, CDR1 is SGHNT and CDR2 YYREEE (reference sequence). The CDR3 has 16 amino acids. This CDR3 reads CASSLGSGSGQETQYF. CDR3 nucleotide sequence: TGTGCCAGCAGCTTGGGGTCAGGGAGCGGGCAAGAGACCCAGTACTTC.

The V call is TRBV5-1, the J call TRBJ2-2; D is uncertain. The germline CDR1 and CDR2 sequences are SGHRS and YFSETQ. The CDR3 runs 13 residues. Trimming pared 8 bases from V and 4 bases from J, leaving 12 bases between. CDR3 residues: CARKSISTGELFF. CDR3 bases: TGCGCCAGAAAAAGTATTAGCACCGGGGAGCTGTTTTTT.

The rearrangement uses TRBV2 and TRBJ2-1; D could derive from TRBD1 or TRBD2 (5 bases each). V dropped 2 bases and J dropped 10 bases, with 12 bases sitting between them. This CDR3 is 13 amino acids long. Germline CDR1 is SNHLY and CDR2 is FYNNEI. This CDR3 is CASSELVRGEQFF. CDR3 in DNA: TGTGCCAGCAGTGAACTAGTCCGGGGCGAGCAGTTCTTC.

The chain is built from TRBV11-2 and TRBJ2-2; D assignment may be TRBD1 or TRBD2 (7 bases each). The CDR3 totals 15 residues. In germline, CDR1 is SGHAT, CDR2 FQNNGV. Between the trimmed V and J ends, which lost 6 bases and 6 bases, there was a span of 17 bases. The CDR3 region has the DNA TGTGCCAGCAGACTTTACAGGGGAGGGGCCGGGGAGCTGTTTTTT. As protein: CASRLYRGGAGELFF.

V usage is TRBV14 and J usage is TRBJ1-2; D call uncertain. CDR1 and CDR2 (germline): SGHDN, FVKESK. The CDR3 length is 13 residues. Deletions cut 4 bases from V and 8 bases from J, with 14 bases between. The CDR3 region is CASSRYPLQGYTF. The CDR3 nucleotides read TGTGCCAGCAGCCGGTACCCACTGCAGGGCTACACCTTC.

The rearrangement links TRBV12-3 or TRBV12-4 to TRBJ1-2; tentative D call: TRBD1 (6 bases). The length of the CDR3 is 13 residues. V lost 5 bases and J 2 bases, leaving 9 bases between the germline ends. The CDR3 region is CASSRTDNYGYTF. The DNA for the CDR3 is TGTGCCAGCAGTCGGACAGACAACTATGGCTACACCTTC.

The CDR3 DNA reads TGTGCCAGCAGCTTAGAAAGGACAGCGAACACTGAAGCTTTCTTT. This sequence encodes CASSLERTANTEAFF. The genes are TRBV11-2 and TRBJ1-1, with D maybe TRBD1 (6 bases). V was cut by 0 bases and J by 1 base, with 9 bases left in between. The CDR3 spans 15 residues. Germline CDR1 SGHAT, CDR2 FQNNGV.

The chain links TRBV2 to TRBJ2-5, with D perhaps matching TRBD1 (6 bases). V was clipped by 5 bases and J by 2 bases, with 18 bases between them. Germline V gene lookup returns CDR1 SNHLY and CDR2 FYNNEI. This CDR3 contains 16 residues. CDR3 in DNA: TGTGCCAGCAGTAATCTCATGGGGGCTGGGCAAGAGACCCAGTACTTC. It is translated as CASSNLMGAGQETQYF.

This sequence joins TRBV30 and TRBJ1-1; maybe TRBD1 (6 bases). CDR1 is GTSNPN, CDR2 SVGIG, per germline (reference sequence). The CDR3 length is 15 residues. Trimming left V 5 bases short and J 4 bases short, with 20 bases between. The CDR3 DNA reads as TGTGCCTGGGCACCTCAGGGCCGCAGGGGCACTGAAGCTTTCTTT. Translation: CAWAPQGRRGTEAFF.

The chain combines TRBV6-4 with TRBJ1-6; TRBD1 is a possible D gene (5 bases). CDR3 length equals 16 residues. Per the germline V gene, CDR1 is MRHNA and CDR2 is SNTAGT. V was trimmed by 5 bases and J by 9 bases, leaving 20 bases between them. This CDR3 is CASSKEGGGSGSPLHF. CDR3 nucleotides: TGTGCCAGCAGTAAAGAGGGTGGGGGGAGCGGTTCACCCCTCCACTTT.

This chain uses TRBV5-1 with TRBJ1-1; the match to TRBD1 covers 12 bases. This CDR3 has 15 amino acids. V lost 6 bases, J lost 0 bases, and 3 bases stayed unmatched. Germline V gene sequence: CDR1 SGHRS, CDR2 YFSETQ. CDR3 residues: CASKGQGAMNTEAFF. The CDR3 DNA reads as TGCGCCAGCAAGGGACAGGGGGCCATGAACACTGAAGCTTTCTTT.

This chain joins TRBV18 and TRBJ1-2; a weak D match, TRBD1 (5 bases). Trimming took 2 bases from V and 8 from J, leaving 12 bases between them. Germline assignment: CDR1 KGHSH and CDR2 LQKENI. CDR3 size: 13 residues. The CDR3 reads CASSPTVRDGYTF. CDR3 nucleotide sequence: TGTGCCAGCTCACCAACTGTTCGGGACGGCTACACCTTC.

This rearrangement joins TRBV5-4 to TRBJ2-3; D is undetermined. Trimming took off 4 bases at V and 1 base at J, with 13 bases between the two ends. Germline V gives CDR1 SGHNT, CDR2 YYREEE (reference sequence). This CDR3 contains 15 residues. In DNA, the CDR3 is TGTGCCAGCAGCCGGGCCCGCGCCGGCACAGATACGCAGTATTTT. It specifies CASSRARAGTDTQYF.

This chain uses TRBV28 with TRBJ1-6, with a tentative D call TRBD1 (6 bases). The CDR3 is 13 amino acids. V lost 10 bases and J 3 bases, leaving 10 bases between the germline ends. Germline CDR1 reads MDHEN; CDR2 reads SYDVKM. The CDR3 spells CATGQIYNSPLHF. The CDR3 DNA follows: TGTGCCACCGGACAGATCTATAATTCACCCCTCCACTTT.

This chain uses TRBV9 with TRBJ2-1; TRBD2 matches 15 bases. Germline V gene data show CDR1 as SGDLS and CDR2 as YYNGEE. The CDR3 is 16 amino acids. With V trimmed by 2 bases and J by 8 bases, 5 bases remained unmatched. This CDR3 reads CASSVGLAGGPHEQFF. CDR3 sequence (DNA): TGTGCCAGCAGCGTCGGACTAGCGGGGGGGCCCCATGAGCAGTTCTTC.

This rearrangement joins TRBV27 to TRBJ1-1, with 7 bases aligning to TRBD1. Germline CDR1 is MNHEY and CDR2 is SMNVEV (reference sequence). The CDR3 runs to 14 residues. V lost 3 bases and J lost 1; bases outside the gene matches: 2. In DNA form, the CDR3 reads TGTGCCAGCAGTTTGGGACAGAGGAACACTGAAGCTTTCTTT. It codes for CASSLGQRNTEAFF.

CDR3 nucleotide sequence: TGTGCCAGCAGCTTAAGTCAGGGCATCACCGGGGAGCTGTTTTTT. Protein product: CASSLSQGITGELFF. This chain joins TRBV7-2 and TRBJ2-2, with D possibly being TRBD1 (5 bases). The V end was cut by 2 bases, the J end by 4 bases, with 11 bases between. The CDR3 is 15 amino acids. The germline V gene has CDR1 SGHTA and CDR2 FQGNSA.

This clone was recorded only once. The chain employs TRBV11-2 and TRBJ2-1; D is perhaps TRBD1 (6 bases). This CDR3 region has 16 residues. V was trimmed by 5 bases and J by 6 bases, leaving 20 bases between them. Germline V gene lookup returns CDR1 SGHAT and CDR2 FQNNGV. CDR3 protein: CASSPIGGATSNEQFF. The CDR3 nucleotides are TGTGCCAGCAGCCCCATAGGGGGAGCCACTTCCAATGAGCAGTTCTTC.

The chain has TRBV5-8 and TRBJ2-1; D may be TRBD1 (5 bases). The germline gives CDR1 SGHTS, CDR2 YDEGEE. V was pared by 9 bases and J by 4 bases, with 26 bases between. The CDR3 spans 17 residues. The CDR3 region is CAKTDGPKRGIYNEQFF. The CDR3 DNA follows: TGTGCCAAAACCGATGGGCCCAAAAGGGGCATTTACAATGAGCAGTTCTTC. The variable domain in full, with the rest retrieved from reference TRBV5-8 and TRBJ2-1, is EAGVTQSPTHLIKTRGQQATLRCSPISGHTSVYWYQQALGLGLQFLLWYDEGEERNRGNFPPRFSGRQFPNYSSELNVNALELEDSALYLCAKTDGPKRGIYNEQFFGPGTRLTVL.

This chain uses TRBV5-6 with TRBJ2-2; D is perhaps TRBD2 (5 bases). From germline, CDR1 is SGHDT and CDR2 YYEEEE. The CDR3 runs to 14 residues. V dropped 6 bases and J dropped 5 bases, with 14 bases sitting between them. The CDR3 DNA reads TGTGCCAGCAACCTATTCTCGGGAACCGGGGAGCTGTTTTTT. It encodes CASNLFSGTGELFF.

The V and J genes are TRBV4-1 and TRBJ2-1; 10 bases align to TRBD2. CDR1 is MGHRA, CDR2 YSYEKL, per germline. The CDR3 is 16 residues long. V lost 1 base and J lost 8; bases outside the gene matches: 8. The CDR3 sequence: CASSQVGTSEIHEQFF. CDR3 nucleotide sequence: TGCGCCAGCAGCCAAGTAGGGACTAGCGAGATCCATGAGCAGTTCTTC.

The rearrangement uses TRBV28 and TRBJ2-5; 11 bases are shared with TRBD2. Germline V gene data show CDR1 as MDHEN and CDR2 as SYDVKM. Losses at the gene ends were 5 bases for V and 1 base for J; bases not matched to a gene: 9. The CDR3 consists of 17 residues. The CDR3 reads CASSMVAGGMFQETQYF. The CDR3 bases are TGTGCCAGCAGTATGGTAGCGGGGGGGATGTTCCAAGAGACCCAGTACTTC.

The chain joins TRBV5-1 to TRBJ2-3; D is unresolved. V was cut by 0 bases and J by 0 bases, with 5 bases left in between. In germline, CDR1 is SGHRS, CDR2 YFSETQ. The CDR3 runs 14 residues. The CDR3 nucleotides are TGCGCCAGCAGCTTGGCGGCTAGCACAGATACGCAGTATTTT. It codes for CASSLAASTDTQYF.

V usage is TRBV4-2 and J usage is TRBJ1-2, with a tentative D call TRBD1 (5 bases). Trimming left V 0 bases short and J 4 bases short, with 12 bases between. Germline V gene sequence: CDR1 LGHNA, CDR2 YNFKEQ. This CDR3 is 15 amino acids long. CDR3 amino acids: CASSQDGGSGYGYTF. The CDR3 DNA follows: TGTGCCAGCAGCCAAGATGGGGGGTCTGGCTATGGCTACACCTTC.

The chain employs TRBV24-1 and TRBJ2-2, with unresolved D. Trimming pared 5 bases from V and 2 bases from J, leaving 11 bases between. The CDR3 has 15 amino acids. Germline V CDR1 and CDR2: KGHDR, SFDVKD. Written as DNA, the CDR3 is TGTGCCACCAGTGGAGGTACGTTAAACACCGGGGAGCTGTTTTTT. This encodes CATSGGTLNTGELFF.

The DNA of the CDR3 is TGCGCCAGCAGCTCGGACAGGTGGAACACTGAAGCTTTCTTT. Translated, it gives CASSSDRWNTEAFF. This sequence joins TRBV5-1 and TRBJ1-1, with 7 positions matching TRBD1. Germline V gives CDR1 SGHRS, CDR2 YFSETQ. The CDR3 spans 14 residues. Unmatched junction bases numbered 3, after V lost 3 bases and J lost 1 base.

This chain joins TRBV5-1 and TRBJ1-4; TRBD1 matches 8 bases. Per the germline V gene, CDR1 is SGHRS and CDR2 is YFSETQ. The CDR3 has 16 residues. V lost 2 bases and J lost 5; bases outside the gene matches: 8. The CDR3 DNA reads TGCGCCAGCAGCTTCGATGGCGGGACAGGAAATGAAAAACTGTTTTTT. Encoded protein: CASSFDGGTGNEKLFF. Full variable domain (remainder filled in from reference TRBV5-1 and TRBJ1-4): KAGVTQTPRYLIKTRGQQVTLSCSPISGHRSVSWYQQTPGQGLQFLFEYFSETQRNKGNFPGRFSGRQFSNSRSEMNVSTLELGDSALYLCASSFDGGTGNEKLFFGSGTQLSVL.

This rearrangement joins TRBV5-6 to TRBJ1-1; no definite D call. The length of the CDR3 is 13 residues. Trimming removed 3 bases from V and 3 bases from J, with 9 bases in between. The V gene's germline CDR1 is SGHDT and CDR2 YYEEEE. DNA for the CDR3: TGTGCCAGCAGCTCGGACCGACACACTGAAGCTTTCTTT. Translated, it gives CASSSDRHTEAFF.